This TCR beta chain was documented in a study (dated by TCRdb to 2013 to 2016). Regarding the complete study: Whether tumor-infiltrating Tregs in breast cancer are recruited from blood Tregs or converted in situ from other CD4+ T cell subsets was tested.

Cells that were CD4+CD25+CD127-/low were isolated as Tregs. Tregs, naive and memory CD4+ T cells from tumor, blood and ipsilateral draining lymph nodes of 5 or 6 breast cancer patients underwent full-length TCR alpha and beta sequencing. Tumor tissue and lymph nodes obtained from ipsilateral axillary dissection were perfused with PBS, minced and then digested with collagenase I and hyaluronidase. A purity exceeding 90% was confirmed by FACS for the sorted cell populations. A note on this clonotype: It has no known antigen specificity. No much larger clone exists at a distance of one base, and base qualities are not known.

Overall study outcomes, separate from this receptor: Tumor memory CD4+ T cell TCR gene usage was found to cluster with blood and lymph node memory CD4+ cells and with lymph node naive CD4+ cells. The TCR alpha and beta sequences of tumor-infiltrating Tregs showed the greatest overlap with tumor naive CD4+ T cells, followed by blood naive CD4+ T cells. Rather than covering whole repertoires, validation in the larger cohort was restricted to a single TCR beta V-J rearrangement.

Full-length TCR variable regions were amplified by 5' RACE PCR using constant-region reverse primers, and then by semi-nested PCR using Nested Universal Primer A. The ReliaPrep RNA Cell Miniprep System was used to extract total RNA, which was then reverse transcribed into 5'RACE-ready cDNA with the SMARTer RACE 5'/3' Kit. An Illumina MiSeq was used to sequence the full-length TCR alpha and beta libraries, which had been barcoded with multiplex adaptors. On the study's bioinformatics: For each of nine subset-tissue groups, sequencing data from the five patients were pooled, and the groups were then compared using unsupervised clustering of TCR gene usage. The Morisita-Horn index, with shared sequences weighted by their contribution to each repertoire, was used to calculate repertoire similarity. TCRdb itself trimmed the public reads at Q25 with fastp, ran MiXCR and retained productive beta chains. All rows with the same CDR3 protein become a single entry with the most common DNA and genes. TCRdb's processing, not the study's, gives the V and J calls here. The sample profile shows more than 55,000 distinct CDR3 sequences; roughly 25% of them were found once. Of the sample, 2% to 2.5% is held by the ten largest clones.

Per the germline V gene, MNHNS is the CDR1 and SASEGT is the CDR2. The CDR3 starts with the cysteine, ends with the phenylalanine, and has 14 residues. Just the 42-base CDR3 DNA is kept, in frame starting at base 1. The germline V end is reduced by 5 bases and the J end by 9 bases; junction bases left unmatched: 9. The chain uses TRBV6-1 and TRBJ1-5; 8 middle bases align to TRBD1. The source is a female donor with breast cancer. Input material: tumor-infiltrating Tregs sorted from the breast tumor. The nucleotide sequence is TGTGCCAGCAGTCCAGGGGGCAATAATTTGCCCCAGCATTTT. Translated, this is CASSPGGNNLPQHF.